Sequencing of this T cell receptor beta chain was carried out in a study of T cell clonality in common variable immunodeficiency. This clone was recorded at least ten times. The sequence runs out 3 residues before the end of the CDR3; the remainder is reconstructed from the germline J gene. CDR1 is SGHVS and CDR2 is FNYEAQ in the germline V gene. This CDR3 is built from 13 residues. Trimming stripped 3 bases from V and 2 bases from J, with 6 bases between. The protocol was immunoSEQ multiplex PCR, while the TCRdb copy is restricted to in-frame clones and leaves out a portion. This sample shows around 42,000 clones and no singletons; around 2.8% rests with the ten largest.

This rearrangement joins TRBV7-6 to TRBJ2-3, with unresolved D. The sequence was collected from a person aged 18-69 years in good health. Specimen: peripheral blood mononuclear cells. The CDR3 bases that were read are TGTGCCAGCAGCTTTTCCCTCACAGATACG. This translates into CASSFSLTDT. The complete CDR3 sequence is CASSFSLTDTQYF.